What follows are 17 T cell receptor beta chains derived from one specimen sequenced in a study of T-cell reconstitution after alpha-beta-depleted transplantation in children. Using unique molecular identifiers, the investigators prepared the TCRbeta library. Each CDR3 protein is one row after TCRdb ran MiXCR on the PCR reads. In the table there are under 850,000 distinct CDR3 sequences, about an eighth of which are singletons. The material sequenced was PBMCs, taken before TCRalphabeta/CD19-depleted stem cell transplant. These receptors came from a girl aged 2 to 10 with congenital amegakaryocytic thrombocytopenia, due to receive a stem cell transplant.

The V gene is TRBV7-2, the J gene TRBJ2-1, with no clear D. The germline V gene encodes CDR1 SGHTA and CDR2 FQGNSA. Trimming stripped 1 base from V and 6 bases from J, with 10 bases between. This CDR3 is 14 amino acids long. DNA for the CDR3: TGTGCCAGCAGCTTAGGCGCCAAACGCAATGAGCAGTTCTTC. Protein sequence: CASSLGAKRNEQFF.

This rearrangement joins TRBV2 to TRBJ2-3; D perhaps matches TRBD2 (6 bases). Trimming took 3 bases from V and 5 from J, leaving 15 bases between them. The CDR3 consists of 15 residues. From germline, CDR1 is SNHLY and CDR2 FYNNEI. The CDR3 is CASSEREARGDTQYF. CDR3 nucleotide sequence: TGTGCCAGCAGTGAGAGGGAGGCCCGGGGAGATACGCAGTATTTT.

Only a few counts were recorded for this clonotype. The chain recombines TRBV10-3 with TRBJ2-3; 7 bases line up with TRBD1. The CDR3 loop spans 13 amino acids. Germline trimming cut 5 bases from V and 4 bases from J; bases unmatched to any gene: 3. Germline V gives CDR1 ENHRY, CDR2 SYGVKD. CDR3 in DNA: TGTGCCATCAGTCCCCAGGGGGCAGATACGCAGTATTTT. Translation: CAISPQGADTQYF.

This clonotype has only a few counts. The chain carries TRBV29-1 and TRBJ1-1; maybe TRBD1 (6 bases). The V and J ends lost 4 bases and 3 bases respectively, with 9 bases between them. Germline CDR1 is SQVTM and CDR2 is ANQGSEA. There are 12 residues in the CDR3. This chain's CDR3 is CSVAQGDTEAFF. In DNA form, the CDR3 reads TGCAGCGTTGCACAGGGTGACACTGAAGCTTTCTTT. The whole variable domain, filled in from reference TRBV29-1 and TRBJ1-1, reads SAVISQKPSRDICQRGTSLTIQCQVDSQVTMMFWYRQQPGQSLTLIATANQGSEATYESGFVIDKFPISRPNLTFSTLTVSNMSPEDSSIYLCSVAQGDTEAFFGQGTRLTVV.

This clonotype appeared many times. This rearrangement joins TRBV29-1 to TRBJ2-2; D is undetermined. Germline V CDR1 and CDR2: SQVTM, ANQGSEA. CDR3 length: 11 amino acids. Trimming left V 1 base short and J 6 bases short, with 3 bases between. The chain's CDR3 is CSVEAAGELFF. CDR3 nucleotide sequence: TGCAGCGTTGAAGCGGCCGGGGAGCTGTTTTTT.

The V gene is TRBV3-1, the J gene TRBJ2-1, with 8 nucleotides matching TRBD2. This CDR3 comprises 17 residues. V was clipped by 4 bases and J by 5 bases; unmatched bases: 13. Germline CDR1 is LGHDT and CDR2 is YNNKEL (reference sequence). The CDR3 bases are TGTGCCAGCAGCCGTAGGGGAGGACTAGCAATTGACAATGAGCAGTTCTTC. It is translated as CASSRRGGLAIDNEQFF.

The CDR3 bases are TGTGCCAGCTCACAGACTAGCGAGAAAGTCGGAGAGCAGTACTTC. The encoded protein is CASSQTSEKVGEQYF. This sequence joins TRBV18 and TRBJ2-7; 8 bases match TRBD2. The length of the CDR3 is 15 residues. V was clipped by 4 bases and J by 7 bases; unmatched bases: 12. Germline V gene sequence: CDR1 KGHSH, CDR2 LQKENI. Drawing the rest from reference TRBV18 and TRBJ2-7, the complete variable domain is NAGVMQNPRHLVRRRGQEARLRCSPMKGHSHVYWYRQLPEEGLKFMVYLQKENIIDESGMPKERFSAEFPKEGPSILRIQQVVRGDSAAYFCASSQTSEKVGEQYFGPGTRLTVT.

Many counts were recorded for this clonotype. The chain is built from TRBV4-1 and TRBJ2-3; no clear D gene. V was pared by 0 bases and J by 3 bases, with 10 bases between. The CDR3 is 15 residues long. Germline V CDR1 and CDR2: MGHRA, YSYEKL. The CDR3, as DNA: TGCGCCAGCAGCCAAGATACGAGCGTAACAGATACGCAGTATTTT. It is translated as CASSQDTSVTDTQYF.

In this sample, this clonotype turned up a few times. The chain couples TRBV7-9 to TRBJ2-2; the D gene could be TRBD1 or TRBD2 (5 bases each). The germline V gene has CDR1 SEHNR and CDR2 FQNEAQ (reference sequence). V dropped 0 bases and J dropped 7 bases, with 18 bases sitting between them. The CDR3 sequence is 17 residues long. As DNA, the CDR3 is TGTGCCAGCAGCTTAGCGCTCGTCAGGGAGTCAATCGGGGAGCTGTTTTTT. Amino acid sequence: CASSLALVRESIGELFF. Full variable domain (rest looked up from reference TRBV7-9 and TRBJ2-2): DTGVSQNPRHKITKRGQNVTFRCDPISEHNRLYWYRQTLGQGPEFLTYFQNEAQLEKSRLLSDRFSAERPKGSFSTLEIQRTEQGDSAMYLCASSLALVRESIGELFFGEGSRLTVL.

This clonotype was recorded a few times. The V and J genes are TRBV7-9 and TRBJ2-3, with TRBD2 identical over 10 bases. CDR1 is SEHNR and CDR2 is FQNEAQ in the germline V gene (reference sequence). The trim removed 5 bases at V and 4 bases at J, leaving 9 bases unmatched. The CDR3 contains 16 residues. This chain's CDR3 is CASSPLAGEVADTQYF. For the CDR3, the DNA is TGTGCCAGCAGCCCTCTAGCGGGAGAGGTCGCAGATACGCAGTATTTT.

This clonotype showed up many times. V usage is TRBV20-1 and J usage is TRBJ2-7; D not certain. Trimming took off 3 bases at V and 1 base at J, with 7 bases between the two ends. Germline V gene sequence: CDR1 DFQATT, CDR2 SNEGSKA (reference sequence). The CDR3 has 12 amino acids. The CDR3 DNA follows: TGCAGTGCTAGTACGTATTCCTACGAGCAGTACTTC. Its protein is CSASTYSYEQYF.

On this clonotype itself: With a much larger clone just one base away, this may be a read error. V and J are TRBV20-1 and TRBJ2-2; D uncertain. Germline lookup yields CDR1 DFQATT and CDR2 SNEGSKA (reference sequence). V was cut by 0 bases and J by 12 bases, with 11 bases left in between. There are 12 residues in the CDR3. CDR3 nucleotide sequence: TGCAGTGCTAGAGATGAAGTAGGGCAGCTGTTTTTT. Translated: CSARDEVGQLFF.

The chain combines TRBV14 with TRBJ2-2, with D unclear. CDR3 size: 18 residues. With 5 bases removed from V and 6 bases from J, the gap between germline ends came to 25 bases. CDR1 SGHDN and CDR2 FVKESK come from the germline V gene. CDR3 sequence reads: CASSSESLGRLTSGELFF. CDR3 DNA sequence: TGTGCCAGCAGCTCCGAGAGTTTGGGCCGGCTAACGTCCGGGGAGCTGTTTTTT.

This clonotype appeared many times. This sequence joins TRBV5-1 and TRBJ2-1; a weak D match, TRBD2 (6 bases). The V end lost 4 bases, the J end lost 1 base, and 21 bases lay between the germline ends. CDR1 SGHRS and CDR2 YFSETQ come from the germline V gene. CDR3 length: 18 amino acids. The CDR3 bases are TGCGCCAGCAGCCTGACGCGGGATGGTCCATTTTCCTACAATGAGCAGTTCTTC. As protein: CASSLTRDGPFSYNEQFF.

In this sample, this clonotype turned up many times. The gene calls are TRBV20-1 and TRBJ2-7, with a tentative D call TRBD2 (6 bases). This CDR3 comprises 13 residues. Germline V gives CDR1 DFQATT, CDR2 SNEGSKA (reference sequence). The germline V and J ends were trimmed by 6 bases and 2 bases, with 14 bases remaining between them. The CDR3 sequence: CSAVSGVTYEQYF. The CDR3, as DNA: TGCAGTGCCGTTTCGGGGGTAACCTACGAGCAGTACTTC.

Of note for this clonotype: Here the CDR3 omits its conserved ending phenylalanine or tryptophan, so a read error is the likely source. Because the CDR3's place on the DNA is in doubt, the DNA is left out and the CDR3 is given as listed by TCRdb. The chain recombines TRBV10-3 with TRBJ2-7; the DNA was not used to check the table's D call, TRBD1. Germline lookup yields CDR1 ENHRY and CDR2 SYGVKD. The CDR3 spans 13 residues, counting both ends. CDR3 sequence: CAIRRFGRDRGLI.

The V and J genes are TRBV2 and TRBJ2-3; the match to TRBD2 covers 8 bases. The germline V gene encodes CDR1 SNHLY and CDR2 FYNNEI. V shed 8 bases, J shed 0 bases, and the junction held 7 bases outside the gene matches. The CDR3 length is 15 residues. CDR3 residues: CASGLAGPSTDTQYF. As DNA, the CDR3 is TGTGCCAGCGGATTAGCGGGGCCTAGCACAGATACGCAGTATTTT.